One T cell receptor (beta chain) is described in this entry. V dropped 3 bases and J dropped 6; count of bases not matched to a gene: 7. CDR3 length: 15 amino acids. Per germline, CDR1 SGHRS and CDR2 YFSETQ. This entry is derived from a study of control samples from healthy donors and cancer patients. Clones were sequenced by immunoSEQ multiplex PCR, and TCRdb holds only the in-frame ones, with some missing. This sample has roughly 100,000 clones, with around 89% found just once. The chain recombines TRBV5-1 with TRBJ2-1; the match to TRBD1 covers 9 bases. Sequencing was performed on PBMCs. The receptor was isolated from a man between 60 and 75 years old with lung cancer. CDR3 loop: CASSWGQGGGNEQFF. As DNA, the CDR3 is TGCGCCAGCAGCTGGGGACAGGGTGGGGGCAATGAGCAGTTCTTC.